These 23 T cell receptor beta chains share one sample of origin, sequenced in a study of CD8 T cells in ankylosing spondylitis (dated by TCRdb to 2016 to 2017). Library prep was done by 5' RACE. The sequencer listed for this sample is Illumina HiSeq 2500. The public reads were reprocessed in TCRdb via fastp at Q25 and MiXCR, keeping in-frame beta chains. Rows merge per CDR3 protein into single entries with the most common DNA and genes. The sample data list a few hundred thousand distinct CDR3 sequences, and roughly 20% of these were observed just once. 7.8% of the sample is taken by the ten largest. The sequenced sample consisted of blood, either unsorted or a sorted T cell fraction (not recorded which). The receptors here all came from a male donor with ankylosing spondylitis or in good health (not recorded which).

The table lists this clonotype with a few counts. The chain uses TRBV12-3 or TRBV12-4 and TRBJ2-1, with TRBD2 matching 10 bases. The ends lost 3 bases at V and 9 bases at J; junction bases unmatched: 8. CDR3 size: 15 residues. The CDR3 DNA follows: TGTGCCAGCAGTTTCCTAGCGGGAGTAATTGGTGAGCAGTTCTTC. Translated: CASSFLAGVIGEQFF.

V gene TRBV28 combines with J gene TRBJ2-2; no clear D. The germline V gene encodes CDR1 MDHEN and CDR2 SYDVKM. The CDR3 consists of 16 residues. V lost 4 bases to trimming and J lost 7 bases, with 19 bases between them. For the CDR3, the DNA is TGTGCCAGCAGTTATAGTTCTATTCGGCGGAGCGGGGAGCTGTTTTTT. This codes for CASSYSSIRRSGELFF.

This clonotype was observed a few times. The chain is built from TRBV29-1 and TRBJ2-2; 10 bases align to TRBD1. Germline values: CDR1 SQVTM, CDR2 ANQGSEA. Trimming took 7 bases from V and 2 from J; bases not matched to a gene: 4. The CDR3 spans 14 residues. CDR3 amino acids: CSAGQGVNTGELFF. DNA of the CDR3: TGCAGCGCAGGACAGGGGGTCAACACCGGGGAGCTGTTTTTT.

This clonotype was observed a few times. V is TRBV3-1 and J is TRBJ2-3, with a tentative D call TRBD2 (5 bases). This CDR3 has 14 residues. Trimming removed 3 bases at V and 5 bases at J, with 12 bases between. Per the germline V gene, CDR1 is LGHDT and CDR2 is YNNKEL (reference sequence). CDR3 nucleotides: TGTGCCAGCAGCCAGGTACTAGGTGTAGATACGCAGTATTTT. This sequence encodes CASSQVLGVDTQYF.

The rearrangement uses TRBV29-1 and TRBJ2-6, with TRBD1 as a possible D gene (5 bases). Trimming cost V 4 bases and J 2 bases, with 6 bases left between them. CDR1 is SQVTM and CDR2 is ANQGSEA in the germline V gene. This CDR3 contains 13 residues. CDR3 bases: TGCAGCGTTGCGACAGCTGGGGCCAACGTCCTGACTTTC. Its translation is CSVATAGANVLTF.

V is TRBV12-3 or TRBV12-4 and J is TRBJ1-5; 11 bases match TRBD1. V lost 5 bases, J lost 7 bases, and 7 bases stayed unmatched. CDR3 length: 15 residues. The CDR3 is CASSVDRGLGQPQHF. The DNA for the CDR3 is TGTGCCAGCAGTGTGGACAGGGGGCTTGGACAGCCCCAGCATTTT.

This clonotype has a handful of counts. This sequence joins TRBV6-1 and TRBJ1-1; D remains unclear. V was pared by 5 bases and J by 0 bases, with 10 bases between. The CDR3 has 14 amino acids. Germline-derived CDR1 and CDR2 are MNHNS and SASEGT. In nucleotides, the CDR3 is TGTGCCAGCAGTCGAGACAAGGTGAACACTGAAGCTTTCTTT. Its translation is CASSRDKVNTEAFF.

The chain joins TRBV10-2 to TRBJ1-1; 12 positions match TRBD1. After removal of 8 bases from V and 4 bases from J, the junction contained 2 bases not matched to a gene. The CDR3 has 13 residues. Germline V gene sequence: CDR1 WSHSY, CDR2 SAAADI. CDR3 sequence: CASRDRGLTEAFF. The DNA for the CDR3 is TGCGCCAGCCGGGACAGGGGGCTCACTGAAGCTTTCTTT.

The rearrangement uses TRBV12-3 or TRBV12-4 and TRBJ2-2; D is unresolved. The CDR3 is 14 amino acids. Trimming stripped 1 base from V and 4 bases from J, with 7 bases between. The CDR3 spells CASSLVAATGELFF. CDR3 in DNA: TGTGCCAGCAGTTTAGTGGCAGCCACCGGGGAGCTGTTTTTT.

The chain recombines TRBV6-4 with TRBJ2-2; 7 nucleotides align to TRBD2. This CDR3 contains 16 residues. V was clipped by 6 bases and J by 3 bases; unmatched bases: 10. CDR1 is MRHNA and CDR2 is SNTAGT in the germline V gene. The CDR3 reads CASSRLAGAYTGELFF. The CDR3 DNA reads TGTGCCAGCAGCCGACTAGCCGGGGCCTACACCGGGGAGCTGTTTTTT.

This clonotype was seen a few times. The chain combines TRBV20-1 with TRBJ1-6; D remains unclear. Trimming left V 0 bases short and J 2 bases short, with 8 bases between. The germline V gene has CDR1 DFQATT and CDR2 SNEGSKA (reference sequence). CDR3 length equals 15 residues. Here the CDR3 reads CSARDLVTYNSPLHF. The DNA of the CDR3 is TGCAGTGCTAGAGATCTGGTTACCTATAATTCACCCCTCCACTTT.

This chain connects TRBV4-1 to TRBJ1-1; D unresolved. The CDR3 has 14 amino acids. V shed 0 bases and J shed 5 bases, with 10 bases lying between them. Germline lookup yields CDR1 MGHRA and CDR2 YSYEKL. DNA for the CDR3: TGCGCCAGCAGCCAAGATGGGCTGCGGACTGAAGCTTTCTTT. This gives the protein CASSQDGLRTEAFF.

The rearrangement uses TRBV11-2 and TRBJ2-2; maybe TRBD2 (5 bases). V lost 0 bases, J lost 3 bases, and 11 bases lay in between. There are 16 residues in the CDR3. CDR1 and CDR2 (germline): SGHAT, FQNNGV. CDR3 protein: CASSLEGRADTGELFF. CDR3 nucleotide sequence: TGTGCCAGCAGCTTAGAAGGGCGGGCGGACACCGGGGAGCTGTTTTTT.

In this sample, this clonotype turned up a few times. The chain joins TRBV2 to TRBJ2-1; TRBD2 matches at 14 bases. From germline, CDR1 is SNHLY and CDR2 FYNNEI. Trimming removed 3 bases from V and 6 bases from J; junction bases left unmatched: 1. The CDR3 spans 15 residues. The CDR3 is CASSDGTSGSNEQFF. The CDR3 coding sequence is TGTGCCAGCAGTGACGGGACTAGCGGGAGCAATGAGCAGTTCTTC.

The rearrangement links TRBV5-1 to TRBJ2-6; D perhaps matches TRBD1 (6 bases). V was pared by 2 bases and J by 2 bases, with 8 bases between. This CDR3 spans 15 amino acids. CDR1 and CDR2 (germline): SGHRS, YFSETQ. The CDR3 reads CASSFRQAGANVLTF. For the CDR3, the DNA is TGCGCCAGCAGCTTCCGACAGGCTGGGGCCAACGTCCTGACTTTC.

This chain joins TRBV7-2 and TRBJ2-1; 8 positions agree with TRBD2. Germline values: CDR1 SGHTA, CDR2 FQGNSA. The CDR3 has 15 residues. The trim removed 5 bases at V and 0 bases at J, leaving 3 bases unmatched. CDR3 nucleotides: TGTGCCAGCAGCGATACTAGCGGCTCCTACAATGAGCAGTTCTTC. Translated, it gives CASSDTSGSYNEQFF.

V is TRBV9 and J is TRBJ2-5; D is unresolved. This CDR3 comprises 13 residues. Germline-derived CDR1 and CDR2 are SGDLS and YYNGEE. Trimming took off 0 bases at V and 0 bases at J, with 3 bases between the two ends. The CDR3, as DNA: TGTGCCAGCAGCGTAGGCTACCAAGAGACCCAGTACTTC. It codes for CASSVGYQETQYF.

The chain is built from TRBV6-5 and TRBJ2-7, with TRBD2 as a possible D gene (5 bases). Trimming shortened V by 0 bases and J by 1 base, and 13 bases separated the two germline ends. The CDR3 runs to 16 residues. Germline V gives CDR1 MNHEY, CDR2 SVGAGI. CDR3: CASSYSISRTSYEQYV. CDR3 sequence (DNA): TGTGCCAGCAGTTACTCGATAAGCAGGACTTCCTACGAGCAGTACGTC.

This clonotype was recorded many times. The genes are TRBV12-3 or TRBV12-4 and TRBJ2-7, with D uncertain. Trimming removed 1 base from V and 6 bases from J, with 7 bases in between. The CDR3 length is 12 residues. The CDR3 DNA reads as TGTGCCAGCAGTTTAGGCATCGGCGAGCAGTACGTC. It translates to CASSLGIGEQYV.

A few counts support this clonotype. J is TRBJ2-1 and V is TRBV20-1, with D perhaps TRBD1 or TRBD2 (6 bases each). Germline V gene lookup returns CDR1 DFQATT and CDR2 SNEGSKA (reference sequence). This CDR3 is built from 15 residues. Trimming removed 0 bases at V and 6 bases at J, with 15 bases between. CDR3 sequence (DNA): TGCAGTGCTAGAGATGGATGGGGGGCGGGCAATGAGCAGTTCTTC. This encodes CSARDGWGAGNEQFF.

V is TRBV6-5 and J is TRBJ1-2; unclear D gene. Germline CDR1 MNHEY, CDR2 SVGAGI. Trimming removed 0 bases from V and 4 bases from J, with 9 bases in between. The CDR3 consists of 14 residues. This CDR3 reads CASSYSTSGYGYTF. The DNA of the CDR3 is TGTGCCAGCAGTTACTCCACATCAGGCTATGGCTACACCTTC.

This clonotype was seen more than once but under ten times. The chain links TRBV9 to TRBJ2-1; TRBD2 agrees at 15 bases. With V trimmed by 4 bases and J by 6 bases, 5 bases remained unmatched. The CDR3 length is 16 residues. Per the germline V gene, CDR1 is SGDLS and CDR2 is YYNGEE. CDR3 in amino acids: CASSFGLAGGGNEQFF. The CDR3 DNA reads TGTGCCAGCAGCTTCGGACTAGCGGGAGGGGGCAATGAGCAGTTCTTC.

V gene TRBV5-6 combines with J gene TRBJ1-5; 8 positions agree with TRBD1. Germline V CDR1 and CDR2: SGHDT, YYEEEE. V was clipped by 4 bases and J by 4 bases; unmatched bases: 7. CDR3 length: 15 amino acids. DNA for the CDR3: TGTGCCAGCAGCAAGGGGGGACAGGTTAATCAGCCCCAGCATTTT. It is translated as CASSKGGQVNQPQHF.